The 2 T cell receptor beta chains listed next were all sequenced from one sample in a study of cytomegalovirus exposure and HLA in healthy donors. The study ran its PCR with 60 Vbeta and 13 Jbeta primers. TCRdb keeps only in-frame clones here, not all; method: immunoSEQ multiplex PCR. The repertoire consists of tens of thousands of clones, with 84% occurring once and the leading ten covering 4.5% to 7%. Sequencing was performed on PBMCs. These receptors all stem from a woman aged 18-30 years in good health and CMV-seropositive.

The chain uses TRBV4-1 and TRBJ2-4; TRBD1 matches 8 bases. Germline CDR1 MGHRA, CDR2 YSYEKL. The J segment lost 4 bases and the V segment lost 4 bases, leaving 9 bases of the junction unmatched. The length of the CDR3 is 16 residues. The CDR3 region has the DNA TGCGCCAGCAGCCCCCGAACGGGGACAGGTAAAAACATTCAGTACTTC. Amino acids: CASSPRTGTGKNIQYF.

The J gene is TRBJ1-2, the V gene TRBV27, with 10 bases lining up with TRBD1. CDR1 is MNHEY, CDR2 SMNVEV, per germline (reference sequence). V lost 3 bases to trimming and J lost 4 bases; unmatched junction nucleotides: 8. The CDR3 totals 16 residues. CDR3 protein: CASSLDRGYSSYGYTF. In DNA form, the CDR3 reads TGTGCCAGCAGTTTGGACAGGGGGTATTCTTCCTATGGCTACACCTTC.